Sequencing of this T cell receptor (beta chain) was carried out in a study of T cell responses to AZD1222 COVID-19 vaccine. The study, taken as a whole, reports: CD4 TCRs covered the whole spike, strongest at regions 160-218 and 743-854. Repertoire sampling was restricted to post-peak T cell response timepoints. In the spike-specific TCR repertoire, nearly half reportedly target unmutated variant regions. It was only a handful of AZD1222 recipients who were seropositive at baseline.

Method: immunoSEQ multiplex PCR; TCRdb's copy keeps in-frame clones and lacks some. The sample lists about 66,000 clones, roughly 87% seen once, with roughly 17% in the top ten. About this clone itself: Its matching antigen is unknown.

The V gene's germline CDR1 is GTSNPN and CDR2 SVGIG (reference sequence). There are 13 residues in the CDR3. Trimming removed 8 bases from V and 2 bases from J, with 13 bases in between. This TCR came from an adult in good health. The sequenced sample was peripheral blood, obtained on day 0 of AZD1222 vaccination. The V and J genes are TRBV30 and TRBJ1-5; perhaps TRBD1 as D (6 bases). The CDR3 DNA reads as TGTGCCATGAACAGGGTGGGCAATCAGCCCCAGCATTTT. It yields the protein CAMNRVGNQPQHF.